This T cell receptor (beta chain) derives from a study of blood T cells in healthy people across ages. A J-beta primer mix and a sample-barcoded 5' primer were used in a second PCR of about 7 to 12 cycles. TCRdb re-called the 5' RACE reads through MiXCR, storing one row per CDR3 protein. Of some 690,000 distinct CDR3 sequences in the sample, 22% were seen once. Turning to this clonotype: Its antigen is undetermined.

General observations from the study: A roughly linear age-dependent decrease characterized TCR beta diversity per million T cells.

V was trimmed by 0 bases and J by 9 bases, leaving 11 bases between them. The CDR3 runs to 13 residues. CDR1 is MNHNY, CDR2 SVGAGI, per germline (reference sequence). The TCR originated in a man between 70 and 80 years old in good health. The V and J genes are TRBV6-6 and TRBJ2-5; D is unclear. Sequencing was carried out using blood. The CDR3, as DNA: TGTGCCAGCAGTTACTCGGTGCTTTTGGCCCAGTACTTC. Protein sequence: CASSYSVLLAQYF.